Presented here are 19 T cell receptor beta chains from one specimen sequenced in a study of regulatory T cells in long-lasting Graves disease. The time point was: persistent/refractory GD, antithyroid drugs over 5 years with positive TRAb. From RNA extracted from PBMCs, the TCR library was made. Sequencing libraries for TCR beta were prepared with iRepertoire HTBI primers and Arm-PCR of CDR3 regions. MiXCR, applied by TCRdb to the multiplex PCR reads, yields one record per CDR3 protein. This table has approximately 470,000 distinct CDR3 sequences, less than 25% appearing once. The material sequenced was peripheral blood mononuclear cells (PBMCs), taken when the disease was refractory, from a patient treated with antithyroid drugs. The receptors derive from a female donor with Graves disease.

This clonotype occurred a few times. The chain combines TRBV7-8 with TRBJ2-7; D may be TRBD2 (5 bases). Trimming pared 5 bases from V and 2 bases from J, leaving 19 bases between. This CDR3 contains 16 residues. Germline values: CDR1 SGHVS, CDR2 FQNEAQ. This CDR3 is CASSPSIPRVPYEQYF. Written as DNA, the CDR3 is TGTGCCAGCAGCCCTTCCATACCGAGGGTCCCCTACGAGCAGTACTTC. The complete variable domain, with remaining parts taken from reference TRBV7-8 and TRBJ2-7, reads GAGVSQSPRYKVAKRGQDVALRCDPISGHVSLFWYQQALGQGPEFLTYFQNEAQLDKSGLPSDRFFAERPEGSVSTLKIQRTQQEDSAVYLCASSPSIPRVPYEQYFGPGTRLTVT.

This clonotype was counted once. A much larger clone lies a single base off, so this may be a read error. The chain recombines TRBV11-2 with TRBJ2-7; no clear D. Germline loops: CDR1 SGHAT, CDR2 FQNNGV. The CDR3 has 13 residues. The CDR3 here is CTSSLARSFEQYF. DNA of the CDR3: TGTACCAGCAGCTTAGCTAGGTCCTTCGAGCAGTACTTC.

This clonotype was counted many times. For the CDR3, the DNA is TGTGCGACGGGGGGTGAGACCCAGTACTTC. Its protein product is CATGGETQYF. J is TRBJ2-5 and V is TRBV6-1; 7 nucleotides match TRBD2. The V gene's germline CDR1 is MNHNS and CDR2 SASEGT. The CDR3 loop spans 10 amino acids.

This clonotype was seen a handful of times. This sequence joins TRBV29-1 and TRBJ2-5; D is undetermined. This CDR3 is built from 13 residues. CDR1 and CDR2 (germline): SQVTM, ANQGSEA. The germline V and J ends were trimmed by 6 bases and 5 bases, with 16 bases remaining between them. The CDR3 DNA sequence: TGCAGCGTCCAAGGCCAAGTCAGGGAGACCCAGTACTTC. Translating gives CSVQGQVRETQYF.

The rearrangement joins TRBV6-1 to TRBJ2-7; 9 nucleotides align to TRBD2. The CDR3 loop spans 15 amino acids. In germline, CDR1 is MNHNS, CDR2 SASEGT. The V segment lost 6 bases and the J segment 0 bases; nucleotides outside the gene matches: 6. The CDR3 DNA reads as TGTGCCAGCAGACAGAGCGGGAGGCCCTCCTACGAGCAGTACTTC. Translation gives CASRQSGRPSYEQYF.

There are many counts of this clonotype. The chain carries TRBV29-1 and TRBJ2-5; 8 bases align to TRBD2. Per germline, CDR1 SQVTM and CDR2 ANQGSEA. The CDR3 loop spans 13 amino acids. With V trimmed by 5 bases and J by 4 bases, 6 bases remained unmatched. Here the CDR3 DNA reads TGCAGCGTTTCGGGAGGGCCGGGAGAGACCCAGTACTTC. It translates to CSVSGGPGETQYF.

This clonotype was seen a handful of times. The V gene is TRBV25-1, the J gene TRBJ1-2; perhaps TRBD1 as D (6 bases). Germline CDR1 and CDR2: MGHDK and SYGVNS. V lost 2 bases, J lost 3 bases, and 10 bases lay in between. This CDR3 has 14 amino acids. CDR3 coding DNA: TGTGCCAGCAGTGAACTGGGGGCCTACTATGGCTACACCTTC. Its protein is CASSELGAYYGYTF.

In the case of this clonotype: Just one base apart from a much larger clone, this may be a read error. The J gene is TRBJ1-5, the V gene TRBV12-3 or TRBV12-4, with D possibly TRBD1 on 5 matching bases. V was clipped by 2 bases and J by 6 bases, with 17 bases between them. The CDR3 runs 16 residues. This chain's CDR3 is CASSLRGRASSQPQHF. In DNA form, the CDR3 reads TGTGCCAGCAGTTTAAGGGGCCGCGCTTCCAGTCAGCCCCAGCATTTT.

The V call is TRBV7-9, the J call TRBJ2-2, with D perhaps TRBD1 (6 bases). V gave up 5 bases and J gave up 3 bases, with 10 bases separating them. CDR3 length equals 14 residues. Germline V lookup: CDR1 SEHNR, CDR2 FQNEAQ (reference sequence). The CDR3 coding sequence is TGTGCCAGCAGCCGGACAGATTACACCGGGGAGCTGTTTTTT. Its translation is CASSRTDYTGELFF.

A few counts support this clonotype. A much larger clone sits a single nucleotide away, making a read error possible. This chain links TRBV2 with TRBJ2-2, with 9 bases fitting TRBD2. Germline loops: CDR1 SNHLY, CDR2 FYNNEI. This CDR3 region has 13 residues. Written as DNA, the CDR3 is TGTGCCAGCAGAAGCGGGAGGACCGGGGAGCTGGTTTTT. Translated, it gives CASRSGRTGELVF.

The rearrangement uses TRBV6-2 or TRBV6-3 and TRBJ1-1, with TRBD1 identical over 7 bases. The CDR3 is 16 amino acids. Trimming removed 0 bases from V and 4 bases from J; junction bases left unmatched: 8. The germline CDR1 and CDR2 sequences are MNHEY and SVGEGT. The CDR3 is CASSYSLGRGSTEAFF. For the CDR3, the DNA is TGTGCCAGCAGTTACTCGTTAGGCAGGGGGAGCACTGAAGCTTTCTTT.

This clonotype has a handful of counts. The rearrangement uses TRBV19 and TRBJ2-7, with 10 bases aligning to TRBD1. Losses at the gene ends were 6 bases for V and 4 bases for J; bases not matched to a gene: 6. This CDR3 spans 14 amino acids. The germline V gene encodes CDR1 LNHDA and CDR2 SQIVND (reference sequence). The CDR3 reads CASSPTDRGYEQYF. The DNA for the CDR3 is TGTGCCAGTAGCCCCACGGACAGGGGGTACGAGCAGTACTTC. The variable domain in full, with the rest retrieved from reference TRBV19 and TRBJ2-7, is DGGITQSPKYLFRKEGQNVTLSCEQNLNHDAMYWYRQDPGQGLRLIYYSQIVNDFQKGDIAEGYSVSREKKESFPLTVTSAQKNPTAFYLCASSPTDRGYEQYFGPGTRLTVT.

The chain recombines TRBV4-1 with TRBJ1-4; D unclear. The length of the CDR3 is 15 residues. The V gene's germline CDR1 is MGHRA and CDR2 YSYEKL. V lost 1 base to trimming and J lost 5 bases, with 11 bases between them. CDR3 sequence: CASSQVSSLNEKLFF. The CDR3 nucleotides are TGCGCCAGCAGCCAAGTGTCCAGCTTGAATGAAAAACTGTTTTTT.

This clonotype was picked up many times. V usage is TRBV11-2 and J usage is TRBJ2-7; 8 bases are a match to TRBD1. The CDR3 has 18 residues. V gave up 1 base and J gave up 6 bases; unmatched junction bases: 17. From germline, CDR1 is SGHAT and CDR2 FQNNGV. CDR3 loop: CASSLVYPWQGAKGEQYF. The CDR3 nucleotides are TGTGCCAGCAGCTTAGTTTACCCCTGGCAGGGGGCGAAAGGCGAGCAGTACTTC. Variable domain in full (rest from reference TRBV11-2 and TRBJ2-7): EAGVAQSPRYKIIEKRQSVAFWCNPISGHATLYWYQQILGQGPKLLIQFQNNGVVDDSQLPKDRFSAERLKGVDSTLKIQPAKLEDSAVYLCASSLVYPWQGAKGEQYFGPGTRLTVT.

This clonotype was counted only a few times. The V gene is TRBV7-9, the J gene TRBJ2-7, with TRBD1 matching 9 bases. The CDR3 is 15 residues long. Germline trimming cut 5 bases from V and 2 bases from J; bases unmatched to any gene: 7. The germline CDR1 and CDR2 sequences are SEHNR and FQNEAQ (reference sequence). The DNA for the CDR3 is TGTGCCAGCAGCCTGAGGACAGGGGATACCTACGAGCAGTACTTC. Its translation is CASSLRTGDTYEQYF.

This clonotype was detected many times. CDR3 protein: CASSLGTSAQETQYF. CDR3 DNA sequence: TGTGCCAGCAGCCTCGGGACTAGCGCTCAAGAGACCCAGTACTTC. V gene TRBV5-8 combines with J gene TRBJ2-5; TRBD2 aligns across 10 bases. V was pared by 4 bases and J by 2 bases, with 5 bases of the junction left unmatched. CDR3 length: 15 residues. Germline V gene sequence: CDR1 SGHTS, CDR2 YDEGEE.

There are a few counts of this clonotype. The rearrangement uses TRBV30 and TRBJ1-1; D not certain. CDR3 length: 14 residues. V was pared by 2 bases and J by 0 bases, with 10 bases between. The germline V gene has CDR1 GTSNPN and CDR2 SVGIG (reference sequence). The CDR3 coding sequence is TGTGCCTGGAGTCTGGTAAGGGTGAACACTGAAGCTTTCTTT. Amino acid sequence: CAWSLVRVNTEAFF.

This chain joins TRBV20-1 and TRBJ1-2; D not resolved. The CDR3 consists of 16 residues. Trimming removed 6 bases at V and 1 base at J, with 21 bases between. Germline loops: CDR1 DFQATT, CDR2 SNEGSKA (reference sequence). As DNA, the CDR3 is TGCAGTGCGACCGAAGTTGTGGGGTCGGATAACTATGGCTACACCTTC. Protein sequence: CSATEVVGSDNYGYTF.

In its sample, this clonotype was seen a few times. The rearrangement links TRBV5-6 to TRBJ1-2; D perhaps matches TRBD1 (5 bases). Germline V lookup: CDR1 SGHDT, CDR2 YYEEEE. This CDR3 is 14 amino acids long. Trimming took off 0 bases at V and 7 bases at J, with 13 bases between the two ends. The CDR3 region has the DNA TGTGCCAGCAGCTTGGCGGGGCCCACGAGTGGCTACACCTTC. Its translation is CASSLAGPTSGYTF.